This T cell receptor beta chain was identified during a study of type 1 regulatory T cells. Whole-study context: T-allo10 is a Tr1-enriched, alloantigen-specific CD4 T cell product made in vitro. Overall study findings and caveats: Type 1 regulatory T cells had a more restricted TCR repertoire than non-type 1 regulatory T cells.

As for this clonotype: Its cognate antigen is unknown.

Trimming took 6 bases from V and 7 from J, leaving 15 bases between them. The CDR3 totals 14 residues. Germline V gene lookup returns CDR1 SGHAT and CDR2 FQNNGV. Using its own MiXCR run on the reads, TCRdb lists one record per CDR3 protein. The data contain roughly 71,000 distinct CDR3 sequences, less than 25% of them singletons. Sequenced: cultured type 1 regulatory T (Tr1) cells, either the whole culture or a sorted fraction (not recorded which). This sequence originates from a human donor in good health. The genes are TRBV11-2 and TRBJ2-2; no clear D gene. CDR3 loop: CASSKLNGFGELFF. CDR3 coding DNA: TGTGCCAGCAGTAAGCTTAACGGCTTCGGGGAGCTGTTTTTT.